This TCR beta chain was identified in a study of T cell responses to AZD1222 COVID-19 vaccine. Regarding the study as a whole: Reportedly, nearly half of unique spike TCRs recognized epitopes outside B.1.351/B.1.1.7 mutations.

Trimming pared 8 bases from V and 2 bases from J, leaving 18 bases between. CDR3 size: 15 residues. The germline V gene has CDR1 MNHEY and CDR2 SMNVEV (reference sequence). The data were produced by immunoSEQ multiplex PCR, yet TCRdb's version contains in-frame clones alone and is incomplete. The table has about 180,000 clones, around 88% seen once; the top ten hold approximately 0.5%. About this clone: Its specificity is unknown.

This sequence originates from an adult in good health. The genes are TRBV27 and TRBJ2-5, with D perhaps TRBD1 (6 bases). This specimen consisted of peripheral blood, obtained on day 0 of AZD1222 vaccination. Here the CDR3 reads CASRSPAGQQETQYF. The CDR3 region has the DNA TGTGCCAGCCGCTCACCCGCCGGACAGCAAGAGACCCAGTACTTC.